The clone carrying this T cell receptor (beta chain) was observed once. Its antigen is currently unknown. A read error may produce the germline difference seen at one junction end. The sample originates from a study of tumor-infiltrating lymphocytes in primary liver carcinoma. Germline V lookup: CDR1 MNHNS, CDR2 SASEGT. CDR3 length: 11 amino acids. General study points: Only about 7.5-24% of top clones appeared in all five tumor regions.

Total RNA amounting to 450 to 500 ng was the source from which TCR beta cDNA was made with a constant-region primer. For TCR beta, libraries were produced by three nested multiplex PCR rounds using slightly modified ARM-PCR. The first two PCR rounds used TRBV1-TRBV30 forward primers with a C-beta reverse primer, roughly 11 cycles each. TCRdb recomputed calls from the multiplex PCR reads with MiXCR, one row per CDR3 protein. Here the sample spans 52,000 or so distinct CDR3 sequences, 65% to 85% being singletons. Extraction of RNA together with DNA used 20-30 mg of unsorted bulk tissue. Subjects presented with primary liver carcinoma managed by surgical resection.

V gene TRBV6-1 combines with J gene TRBJ1-1; D unresolved. This TCR was recovered from a man aged 40-55 years with primary liver carcinoma and hepatitis B virus infection. Material: liver tumor tissue from sampling region 5. The subset denotes: tumor region T5, tumor centre. CDR3 coding DNA: TGTGACAGCACCGCGGACGGAGGAGTTTTCTTT. This sequence encodes CDSTADGGVFF.